Listed below are T cell receptor beta chains from one sample, sequenced in a study of technical replicates of blood from a handful of donors. The method was immunoSEQ multiplex PCR; TCRdb's version includes in-frame clones alone and lacks a portion of them. Of 75,000 to 90,000 clones detected, 90% to 95% appear once; the ten largest clones hold 0.25%. The specimen sequenced was T cells isolated from PBMCs. These receptors were taken from a human donor in good health. The CDR3 runs from the conserved cysteine through the conserved F or W. D genes are given only for firm matches. Part of the rows lack a size; the others show once, few, many or a class for expanded clones.

J gene | V gene | clone size | D gene | CDR3 protein | CDR3 DNA
TRBJ2-7 | TRBV6-1 | NA | TRBD1 | CASSEMSAGTGREQYF | TGTGCCAGCAGTGAAATGTCAGCCGGGACAGGGAGGGAGCAGTACTTC
TRBJ2-7 | TRBV10-2 | NA | TRBD1 | CASIERGTGDSEQYF | TGCGCCAGCATCGAACGAGGGACAGGTGATTCCGAGCAGTACTTC
TRBJ1-1 | TRBV27 | NA | NA | CASSSGWTEAFF | TGTGCCAGCAGTTCAGGGTGGACTGAAGCTTTCTTT
TRBJ2-1 | TRBV5-1 | NA | TRBD2 | CASSWTSGRANEQFF | TGCGCCAGCAGCTGGACTAGCGGGAGAGCGAATGAGCAGTTCTTC
TRBJ2-7 | TRBV4-1 | NA | TRBD1 | CASSQGRGQSRDEQYF | TGCGCCAGCAGCCAAGGACGGGGACAGTCTAGGGACGAGCAGTACTTC
TRBJ2-1 | TRBV5-1 | once | TRBD1 | CASSVTGTGFGPYNEQFF | TGCGCCAGCAGCGTTACTGGGACAGGCTTTGGCCCTTACAATGAGCAGTTCTTC
TRBJ2-7 | TRBV7-6 | few | TRBD2 | CANGTSGTYEQYF | TGTGCCAACGGGACTAGCGGAACCTACGAGCAGTACTTC
TRBJ2-7 | TRBV5-1 | NA | NA | CASSQDGEQYF | TGCGCCAGCAGCCAGGATGGCGAGCAGTACTTC
TRBJ1-1 | TRBV13 | NA | NA | CASSPRGGTGNTEAFF | TGTGCCAGCAGCCCTAGGGGGGGAACTGGGAACACTGAAGCTTTCTTT
TRBJ2-7 | TRBV7-9 | NA | NA | CASSRGFNEQYF | TGTGCCAGCAGCAGGGGGTTCAACGAGCAGTACTTC
TRBJ2-1 | TRBV29-1 | NA | NA | CSVVGQYNEQFF | TGCAGCGTTGTTGGGCAGTACAATGAGCAGTTCTTC
TRBJ2-7 | TRBV6-1 | NA | NA | CASSEREPAEGVGYEQYF | TGTGCCAGCAGTGAACGGGAACCCGCAGAGGGGGTAGGCTACGAGCAGTACTTC
TRBJ2-2 | TRBV18 | NA | NA | CASSASTATGELFF | TGTGCCAGCTCAGCTAGTACGGCCACCGGGGAGCTGTTTTTT
TRBJ1-6 | TRBV7-2 | NA | NA | CASRTGGGQYNSPLHF | TGTGCCAGCAGAACTGGGGGAGGTCAATATAATTCACCCCTCCACTTT
TRBJ2-7 | TRBV7-9 | NA | NA | CASSFDRSYEQYF | TGTGCCAGCAGTTTCGACAGGTCCTACGAGCAGTACTTC
TRBJ2-3 | TRBV5-1 | NA | NA | CASSLTSIRADTQYF | TGCGCCAGCAGCTTGACTAGCATTAGGGCAGATACGCAGTATTTT
TRBJ2-3 | TRBV5-5 | NA | NA | CASSLSADTQYF | TGTGCCAGCAGCTTAAGCGCAGATACGCAGTATTTT
TRBJ2-4 | TRBV28 | NA | NA | CASTSGIIQYF | TGTGCCAGCACATCAGGGATCATTCAGTACTTC
TRBJ1-4 | TRBV28 | NA | NA | CASSPPGQNEKLFF | TGTGCCAGCAGTCCACCCGGACAAAATGAAAAACTGTTTTTT
TRBJ1-5 | TRBV6-1 | NA | NA | CASSAIPGNQPQHF | TGTGCCAGCAGTGCCATACCAGGGAATCAGCCCCAGCATTTT
TRBJ1-1 | TRBV29-1 | few | NA | CSGRMNTEAFF | TGCAGCGGGAGGATGAACACTGAAGCTTTCTTT
TRBJ2-5 | TRBV28 | NA | TRBD2 | CASSEGTSGSRVETQYF | TGTGCCAGCAGCGAAGGGACTAGCGGGAGCCGCGTGGAGACCCAGTACTTC
TRBJ1-2 | TRBV5-6 | NA | NA | CASSLYRVGVGYGYTF | TGTGCCAGCAGCTTATACAGGGTGGGAGTAGGCTATGGCTACACCTTC
TRBJ1-2 | TRBV7-6 | NA | NA | CASSPDPGPYGYTF | TGTGCCAGCAGCCCAGACCCAGGGCCCTATGGCTACACCTTC
TRBJ2-2 | TRBV7-8 | NA | TRBD1 | CASSFTPGQGIGSNTGELFF | TGTGCCAGCAGCTTTACACCGGGACAGGGGATCGGGAGTAACACCGGGGAGCTGTTTTTT
TRBJ2-1 | TRBV19 | NA | TRBD2 | CASSLWGTRSNEQFF | TGTGCCAGTAGCCTCTGGGGGACTAGATCCAATGAGCAGTTCTTC
TRBJ1-1 | TRBV6-5 | NA | NA | CASSYSGTLVIEAFF | TGTGCCAGCAGCTACTCCGGGACATTAGTTATCGAAGCTTTCTTT
TRBJ1-2 | TRBV14 | once | NA | CASSPFQGLYGYTF | TGTGCCAGCAGCCCCTTTCAGGGACTCTATGGCTACACCTTC
TRBJ2-1 | TRBV11-2 | NA | NA | CASSPSGGVNEQFF | TGTGCCAGCAGCCCCTCCGGGGGAGTCAATGAGCAGTTCTTC
TRBJ2-7 | TRBV7-9 | NA | TRBD2 | CASSFSGGADEQYF | TGTGCCAGCAGTTTTAGCGGGGGGGCGGACGAGCAGTACTTC
TRBJ1-5 | TRBV19 | few | TRBD1 | CASRHDREDDQPQHF | TGTGCCAGTAGGCACGACAGGGAAGACGATCAGCCCCAGCATTTT
TRBJ1-5 | TRBV2 | NA | NA | CASRDSGGGNQPQHF | TGTGCCAGCAGGGACTCGGGAGGGGGCAATCAGCCCCAGCATTTT
TRBJ2-1 | TRBV5-5 | NA | NA | CASSPGQVTYNEQFF | TGTGCCAGCAGCCCAGGACAAGTAACATACAATGAGCAGTTCTTC
TRBJ2-7 | TRBV30 | NA | TRBD2 | CAWSGGTNLYEQYF | TGTGCCTGGAGTGGGGGGACTAATCTTTACGAGCAGTACTTC
TRBJ2-7 | TRBV7-9 | NA | NA | CASSLVGGVEQYF | TGTGCCAGCAGCTTAGTCGGAGGGGTCGAGCAGTACTTC
TRBJ2-1 | TRBV11-2 | NA | TRBD2 | CASSLTWRETSYNEQFF | TGTGCCAGCAGCTTAACTTGGCGGGAGACCTCCTACAATGAGCAGTTCTTC
TRBJ1-5 | TRBV6-1 | NA | TRBD1 | CASSGFRDRAQPQHF | TGTGCCAGCAGTGGATTCCGGGACAGGGCCCAGCCCCAGCATTTT
TRBJ1-2 | TRBV7-8 | NA | NA | CASTTPGESVRTF | TGTGCCAGCACCACACCGGGAGAAAGTGTTCGCACCTTC
TRBJ1-1 | TRBV11-3 | NA | NA | CASSLDREGAAFF | TGTGCCAGCAGCTTAGATCGCGAGGGTGCAGCTTTCTTT
TRBJ2-1 | TRBV18 | NA | TRBD2 | CASPGYLSGRDYNEQFF | TGTGCCAGCCCAGGATACCTGAGCGGGAGGGACTACAATGAGCAGTTCTTC
TRBJ2-7 | TRBV23-1 | NA | TRBD1 | CASSHRGTGSFPVNYEQYF | TGCGCCAGCAGTCACCGTGGGACAGGGTCTTTCCCAGTAAACTACGAGCAGTACTTC
TRBJ1-3 | TRBV6-5 | NA | NA | CASSFRGAGGNTIYF | TGTGCCAGCAGTTTTCGAGGGGCGGGAGGAAACACCATATATTTT
TRBJ1-1 | TRBV5-1 | once | TRBD1 | CASSLENPTGGSAFF | TGCGCCAGCAGCTTAGAGAACCCGACAGGGGGGTCAGCTTTCTTT
TRBJ1-2 | TRBV28 | NA | TRBD1 | CASSPRGNANYGYTF | TGTGCCAGCAGCCCCAGGGGGAACGCTAACTATGGCTACACCTTC
TRBJ2-6 | TRBV13 | NA | NA | CASSSGQRRGMSSGANVLTF | TGTGCCAGCAGCTCCGGACAGAGAAGGGGGATGTCCTCTGGGGCCAACGTCCTGACTTTC
TRBJ2-3 | TRBV9 | NA | NA | CASSVGPTIGTDTQYF | TGTGCCAGCAGCGTAGGTCCCACTATAGGCACAGATACGCAGTATTTT
TRBJ2-5 | TRBV7-8 | NA | NA | CASSVEETQYF | TGTGCCAGCAGTGTTGAGGAGACCCAGTACTTC
TRBJ2-3 | TRBV9 | few | TRBD2 | CASSAGLAGGLEPSDTQYF | TGTGCCAGCAGCGCCGGACTAGCGGGGGGGCTGGAGCCTTCAGATACGCAGTATTTT
TRBJ2-7 | TRBV5-1 | NA | TRBD1 | CASSDPRQGAYEQYF | TGCGCCAGCAGCGACCCCCGACAGGGGGCCTACGAGCAGTACTTC
TRBJ1-1 | TRBV14 | NA | NA | CASSQAGPNTEAFF | TGTGCCAGCAGCCAAGCAGGGCCGAACACTGAAGCTTTCTTT
TRBJ1-2 | TRBV11-3 | NA | TRBD1 | CASSSGTGQAVYGYTF | TGTGCCAGCAGCTCAGGAACAGGACAGGCAGTCTATGGCTACACCTTC
TRBJ2-7 | TRBV5-1 | NA | NA | CASSLSGPSSYEQYF | TGCGCCAGCAGCTTAAGCGGGCCTAGCTCCTACGAGCAGTACTTC
TRBJ2-3 | TRBV28 | NA | NA | CASSFRGRYSTDTQYF | TGTGCCAGCAGTTTTCGAGGGCGGTACAGCACAGATACGCAGTATTTT